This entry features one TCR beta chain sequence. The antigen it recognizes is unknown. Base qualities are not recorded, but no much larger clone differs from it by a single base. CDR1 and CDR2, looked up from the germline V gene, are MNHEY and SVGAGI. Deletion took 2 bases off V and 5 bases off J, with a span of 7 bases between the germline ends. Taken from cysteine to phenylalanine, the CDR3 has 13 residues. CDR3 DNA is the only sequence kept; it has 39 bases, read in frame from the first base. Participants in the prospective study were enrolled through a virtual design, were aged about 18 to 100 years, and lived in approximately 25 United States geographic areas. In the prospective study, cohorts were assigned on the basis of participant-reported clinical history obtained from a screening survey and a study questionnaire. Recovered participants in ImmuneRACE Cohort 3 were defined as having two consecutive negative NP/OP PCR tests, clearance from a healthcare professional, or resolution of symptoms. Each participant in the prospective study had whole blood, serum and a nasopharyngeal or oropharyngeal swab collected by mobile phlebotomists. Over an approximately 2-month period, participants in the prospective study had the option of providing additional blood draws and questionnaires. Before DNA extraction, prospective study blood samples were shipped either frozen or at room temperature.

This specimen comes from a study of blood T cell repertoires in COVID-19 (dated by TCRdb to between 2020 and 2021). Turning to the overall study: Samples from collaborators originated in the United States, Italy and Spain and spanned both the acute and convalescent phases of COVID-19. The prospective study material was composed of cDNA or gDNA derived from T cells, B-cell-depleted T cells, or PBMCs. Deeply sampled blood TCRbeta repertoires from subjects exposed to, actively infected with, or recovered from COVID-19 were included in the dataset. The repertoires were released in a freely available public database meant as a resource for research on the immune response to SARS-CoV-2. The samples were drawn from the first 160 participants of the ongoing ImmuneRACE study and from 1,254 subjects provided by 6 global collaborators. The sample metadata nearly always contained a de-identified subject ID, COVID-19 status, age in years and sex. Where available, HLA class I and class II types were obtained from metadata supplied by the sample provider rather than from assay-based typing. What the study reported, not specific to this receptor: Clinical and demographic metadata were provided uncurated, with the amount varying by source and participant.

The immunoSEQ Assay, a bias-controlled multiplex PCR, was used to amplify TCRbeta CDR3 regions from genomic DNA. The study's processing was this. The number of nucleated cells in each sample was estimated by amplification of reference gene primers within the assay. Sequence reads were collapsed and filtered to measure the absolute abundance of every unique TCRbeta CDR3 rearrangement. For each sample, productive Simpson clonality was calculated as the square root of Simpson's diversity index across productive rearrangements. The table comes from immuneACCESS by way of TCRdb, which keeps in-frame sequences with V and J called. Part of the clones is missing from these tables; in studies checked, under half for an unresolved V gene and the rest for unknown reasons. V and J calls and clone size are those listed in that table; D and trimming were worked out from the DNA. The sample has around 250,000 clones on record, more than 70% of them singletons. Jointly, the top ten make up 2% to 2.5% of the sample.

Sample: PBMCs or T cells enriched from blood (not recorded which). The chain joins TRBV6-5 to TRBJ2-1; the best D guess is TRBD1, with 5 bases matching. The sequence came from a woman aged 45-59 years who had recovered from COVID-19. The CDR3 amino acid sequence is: CASSYARDNEQFF. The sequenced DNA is TGTGCCAGCAGTTACGCCAGGGACAATGAGCAGTTCTTC.